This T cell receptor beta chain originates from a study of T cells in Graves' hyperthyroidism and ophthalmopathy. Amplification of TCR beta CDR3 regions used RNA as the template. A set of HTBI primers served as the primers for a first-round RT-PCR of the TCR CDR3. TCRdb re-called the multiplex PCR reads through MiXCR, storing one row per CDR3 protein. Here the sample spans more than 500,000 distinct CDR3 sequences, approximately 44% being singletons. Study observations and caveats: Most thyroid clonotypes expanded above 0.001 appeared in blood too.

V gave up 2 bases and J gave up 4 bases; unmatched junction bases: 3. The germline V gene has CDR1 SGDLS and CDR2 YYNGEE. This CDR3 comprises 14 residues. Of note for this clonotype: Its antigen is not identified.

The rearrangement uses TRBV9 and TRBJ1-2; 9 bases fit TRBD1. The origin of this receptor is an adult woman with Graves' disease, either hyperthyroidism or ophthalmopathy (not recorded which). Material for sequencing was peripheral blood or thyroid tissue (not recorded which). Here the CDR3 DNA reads TGTGCCAGCAGCGTTGGGACAGGGATCTATGGCTACACCTTC. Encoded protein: CASSVGTGIYGYTF.